This T cell receptor (beta chain) was observed in a study of T cell changes during pregnancy in multiple sclerosis. The ends were cut back, 4 bases at V and 1 base at J, with 15 bases in the middle. Germline V gives CDR1 SGHDT, CDR2 YYEEEE. There are 16 residues in the CDR3. The protocol was immunoSEQ multiplex PCR, while the TCRdb copy is restricted to in-frame clones and leaves out a portion. The sample consists of around 40,000 clones, roughly 89% of them appearing once. The sequencing here drew on CD4+ T cells from peripheral blood mononuclear cells, taken after pregnancy. This chain uses TRBV5-6 with TRBJ1-3; tentative D call: TRBD1 (5 bases). The source of this sequence is a female donor in good health, enrolled as a control in a pregnancy study. CDR3 amino acids: CASSPDGGGSGNTIYF. The CDR3 DNA sequence: TGTGCCAGCAGCCCTGACGGGGGAGGGTCTGGAAACACCATATATTTT.